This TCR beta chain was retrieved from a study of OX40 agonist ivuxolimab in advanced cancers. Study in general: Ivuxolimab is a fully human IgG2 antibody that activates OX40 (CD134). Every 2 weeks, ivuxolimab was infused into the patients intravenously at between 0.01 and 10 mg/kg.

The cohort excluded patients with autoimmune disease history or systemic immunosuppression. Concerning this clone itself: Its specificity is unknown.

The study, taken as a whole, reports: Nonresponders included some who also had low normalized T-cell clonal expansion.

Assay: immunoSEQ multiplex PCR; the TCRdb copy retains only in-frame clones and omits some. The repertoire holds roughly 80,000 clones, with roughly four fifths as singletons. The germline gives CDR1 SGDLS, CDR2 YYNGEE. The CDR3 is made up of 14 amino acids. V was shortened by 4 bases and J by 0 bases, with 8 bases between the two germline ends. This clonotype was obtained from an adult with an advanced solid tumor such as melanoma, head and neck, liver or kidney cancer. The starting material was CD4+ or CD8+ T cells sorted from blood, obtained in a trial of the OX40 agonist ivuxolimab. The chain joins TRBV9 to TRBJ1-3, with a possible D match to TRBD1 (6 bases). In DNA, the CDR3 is TGTGCCAGCAGCTCGGACAGCTCTGGAAACACCATATATTTT. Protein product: CASSSDSSGNTIYF.